A selection of T cell receptor beta chains follows, all from one sample in a study of cytomegalovirus exposure and HLA in healthy donors. Using immunoSEQ multiplex PCR, the repertoire was profiled, and TCRdb retains in-frame clones only, with some absent. This table lists tens of thousands of clones. Source material: PBMCs. The origin of the receptors is a man aged 35-49 years in good health and CMV-seronegative. Both conserved end residues are part of each CDR3. The order of the fields is CDR3 protein, CDR3 DNA, V gene, D gene, J gene. The D gene is left open where the match is weak.

cdr3_aa: CASSLEWAAQPQHF
cdr3_nt: TGTGCCAGCAGTTTAGAGTGGGCCGCTCAGCCCCAGCATTTT
v_call: TRBV27
d_call: .
j_call: TRBJ1-5

cdr3_aa: CASQLAGEETQYF
cdr3_nt: TGCGCCAGCCAACTAGCGGGAGAAGAGACCCAGTACTTC
v_call: TRBV5-1
d_call: TRBD2
j_call: TRBJ2-5

cdr3_aa: CASSVEGGFGENEQFF
cdr3_nt: TGTGCCAGCAGCGTAGAAGGGGGCTTCGGGGAGAATGAGCAGTTCTTC
v_call: TRBV9
d_call: TRBD1
j_call: TRBJ2-1

cdr3_aa: CASSLSGTRDEQYF
cdr3_nt: TGTGCCAGCAGTTTATCAGGGACTAGGGACGAGCAGTACTTC
v_call: TRBV28
d_call: TRBD2
j_call: TRBJ2-7

cdr3_aa: CAGGALAGGDEQYF
cdr3_nt: TGTGCCGGCGGAGCCCTAGCGGGAGGGGACGAGCAGTACTTC
v_call: TRBV30
d_call: TRBD2
j_call: TRBJ2-7

cdr3_aa: CSEQGQGIVGTDTQYF
cdr3_nt: TGCAGCGAGCAGGGACAGGGGATCGTAGGCACAGATACGCAGTATTTT
v_call: TRBV29-1
d_call: TRBD1
j_call: TRBJ2-3

cdr3_aa: CAWRVGDPGEAFF
cdr3_nt: TGTGCCTGGAGAGTCGGGGATCCGGGCGAAGCTTTCTTT
v_call: TRBV30
d_call: .
j_call: TRBJ1-1

cdr3_aa: CASSFLGQGAINEQFF
cdr3_nt: TGTGCCAGCAGTTTTTTAGGGCAGGGGGCGATCAATGAGCAGTTCTTC
v_call: TRBV28
d_call: TRBD1
j_call: TRBJ2-1

cdr3_aa: CAISFGQGDTEAFF
cdr3_nt: TGTGCCATCAGTTTCGGACAGGGTGACACTGAAGCTTTCTTT
v_call: TRBV10-3
d_call: TRBD1
j_call: TRBJ1-1

cdr3_aa: CASSIQTGPGGGYTF
cdr3_nt: TGCGCCAGCAGCATTCAAACAGGCCCCGGTGGGGGCTACACCTTC
v_call: TRBV5-1
d_call: .
j_call: TRBJ1-2

cdr3_aa: CASSLGTGDQPQHF
cdr3_nt: TGTGCCAGCAGTCTCGGGACAGGGGATCAGCCCCAGCATTTT
v_call: TRBV6-5
d_call: TRBD1
j_call: TRBJ1-5

cdr3_aa: CASSFGVYQETQYF
cdr3_nt: TGTGCTAGCAGCTTCGGAGTGTACCAAGAGACCCAGTACTTC
v_call: TRBV7-7
d_call: .
j_call: TRBJ2-5

cdr3_aa: CASSDRGNYGYTF
cdr3_nt: TGTGCCAGCAGTGATCGGGGGAACTATGGCTACACCTTC
v_call: TRBV6-1
d_call: .
j_call: TRBJ1-2

cdr3_aa: CASSMGRQGAYEQYF
cdr3_nt: TGTGCCAGTAGTATGGGTCGACAGGGAGCATACGAGCAGTACTTC
v_call: TRBV19
d_call: TRBD1
j_call: TRBJ2-7